One and the same sample provided the 27 T cell receptor beta chains below, sequenced in a study of blood T cell repertoires in COVID-19. The repertoire was sequenced with immunoSEQ multiplex PCR; TCRdb's copy has only in-frame clones and lacks some. Of hundreds of thousands of clones listed, around 88% were seen once; the top ten hold more than 8%. The specimen sequenced was peripheral blood. All receptors derive from a woman aged 50 to 60 with acute or convalescent COVID-19.

The chain carries TRBV28 and TRBJ1-1, with TRBD1 matching over 8 bases. The CDR3 extends over 14 amino acids. The V and J ends lost 8 bases and 9 bases, in that order; junction bases with no gene match: 14. In germline, CDR1 is MDHEN, CDR2 SYDVKM. CDR3 coding DNA: TGTGCCAGCGGGACAGGACAGGGAGTATCTAAAGCTTTCTTT. This encodes CASGTGQGVSKAFF.

This clone was counted many times. The chain uses TRBV29-1 and TRBJ1-3; D not resolved. CDR3 length: 17 residues. Per germline, CDR1 SQVTM and CDR2 ANQGSEA. The germline V and J ends were trimmed by 2 bases and 0 bases, with 17 bases remaining between them. The CDR3 here is CSVELTLGTFSGNTIYF. The CDR3 nucleotides read TGCAGCGTTGAATTAACTCTCGGTACCTTCTCTGGAAACACCATATATTTT.

The rearrangement links TRBV19 to TRBJ2-1; 7 bases map to TRBD2. The CDR3 extends over 13 amino acids. Germline V gene sequence: CDR1 LNHDA, CDR2 SQIVND (reference sequence). Trimming took 7 bases from V and 8 from J; bases not matched to a gene: 8. The CDR3 spells CASIKGGSDEQFF. For the CDR3, the DNA is TGTGCCAGTATTAAGGGAGGGTCGGATGAGCAGTTCTTC.

The chain has TRBV28 and TRBJ2-7; unclear D gene. The CDR3 extends over 12 amino acids. Germline values: CDR1 MDHEN, CDR2 SYDVKM. Trimming removed 3 bases at V and 5 bases at J, with 8 bases between. The CDR3 protein is CASSLEANEQYF. CDR3 in DNA: TGTGCCAGCAGTTTGGAAGCGAACGAGCAGTACTTC.

This clone has only a few counts. The chain has TRBV29-1 and TRBJ1-1; TRBD1 might be the D (6 bases). The CDR3 has 14 amino acids. V lost 7 bases to trimming and J lost 4 bases, with 19 bases between them. Germline V gives CDR1 SQVTM, CDR2 ANQGSEA. The CDR3 here is CSGGALQGGTEAFF. Here the CDR3 DNA reads TGCAGCGGGGGGGCGTTGCAGGGTGGCACTGAAGCTTTCTTT.

The chain uses TRBV6-5 and TRBJ1-3; D is uncertain. The CDR3 loop spans 15 amino acids. Germline CDR1 MNHEY, CDR2 SVGAGI. With 4 bases removed from V and 0 bases from J, the gap between germline ends came to 10 bases. The CDR3 DNA follows: TGTGCCAGCAGTTCCGGGTTTAGCTCTGGAAACACCATATATTTT. Its translation is CASSSGFSSGNTIYF.

V gene TRBV6-6 combines with J gene TRBJ2-5, with 13 positions matching TRBD2. V was clipped by 5 bases and J by 4 bases; unmatched bases: 7. The CDR3 has 16 amino acids. Germline CDR1 is MNHNY and CDR2 is SVGAGI (reference sequence). CDR3 residues: CASSARTSGRGETQYF. In DNA form, the CDR3 reads TGTGCCAGCAGTGCAAGGACTAGCGGGAGAGGAGAGACCCAGTACTTC.

This rearrangement joins TRBV10-3 to TRBJ2-1; tentative D call: TRBD2 (5 bases). The germline V and J ends were trimmed by 4 bases and 8 bases, with 9 bases remaining between them. CDR3 length: 12 residues. Looked up from germline, CDR1 is ENHRY and CDR2 is SYGVKD. CDR3 nucleotide sequence: TGTGCCATCAGTGGAAGCGGCGATGAGCAGTTCTTC. Amino acids: CAISGSGDEQFF.

The chain is built from TRBV6-5 and TRBJ1-1, with unresolved D. The length of the CDR3 is 14 residues. Trimming took 2 bases from V and 1 from J, leaving 8 bases between them. The germline CDR1 and CDR2 sequences are MNHEY and SVGAGI. Written as DNA, the CDR3 is TGTGCCAGCAGTTACGGGCAGGAGAACACTGAAGCTTTCTTT. Translating gives CASSYGQENTEAFF.

The chain couples TRBV6-2 or TRBV6-3 to TRBJ2-1; TRBD2 agrees at 7 bases. CDR1 is MNHEY, CDR2 SVGEGT, per germline. The CDR3 is 15 amino acids. Trimming cost V 3 bases and J 5 bases; bases outside gene matches: 7. The CDR3 here is CASSYTGGSHNEQFF. The CDR3 coding sequence is TGTGCCAGCAGTTATACGGGAGGATCCCACAATGAGCAGTTCTTC.

V is TRBV3-1 (or the pseudogene TRBV3-2) and J is TRBJ2-3; 14 nucleotides agree with TRBD2. The germline V gene encodes CDR1 LGHDT and CDR2 YNNKEL (reference sequence). V shed 3 bases, J shed 6 bases, and the junction held 5 bases outside the gene matches. The CDR3 runs 16 residues. Here the CDR3 DNA reads TGTGCCAGCAGCCAGGGACTAGCGGGAGCCCCGGATACGCAGTATTTT. Protein sequence: CASSQGLAGAPDTQYF.

V usage is TRBV28 and J usage is TRBJ2-5; 8 bases fit TRBD2. V dropped 5 bases and J dropped 7; count of bases not matched to a gene: 9. The CDR3 is 14 amino acids. Germline CDR1 reads MDHEN; CDR2 reads SYDVKM. The CDR3 DNA sequence: TGTGCCAGCAGTAGGTCGGGAGGGCCGGGGACCCAGTACTTC. This gives the protein CASSRSGGPGTQYF.

V and J are TRBV28 and TRBJ1-5; tentatively, D is TRBD1 (5 bases). V lost 11 bases and J 3 bases, leaving 14 bases between the germline ends. Germline V lookup: CDR1 MDHEN, CDR2 SYDVKM. The CDR3 is made up of 13 amino acids. CDR3 loop: CAGAPGHNQPQHF. CDR3 coding DNA: TGTGCCGGGGCCCCGGGCCACAATCAGCCCCAGCATTTT.

The chain uses TRBV3-1 (or the pseudogene TRBV3-2) and TRBJ2-5; 13 nucleotides agree with TRBD2. Per germline, CDR1 LGHDT and CDR2 YNNKEL (reference sequence). The CDR3 sequence is 17 residues long. The V gene end was trimmed by 1 base and the J gene end by 5 bases; junction bases not matched to a gene: 7. CDR3 amino acids: CASSQATSGRRQETQYF. In nucleotides, the CDR3 is TGTGCCAGCAGCCAAGCGACTAGCGGGAGGCGCCAGGAGACCCAGTACTTC.

This clone was counted only a few times. The chain carries TRBV5-1 and TRBJ1-2, with a weak D call TRBD1 (6 bases). The CDR3 length is 15 residues. Trimming left V 6 bases short and J 4 bases short, with 19 bases between. The germline gives CDR1 SGHRS, CDR2 YFSETQ. The CDR3 loop is CASTSSTTGIYGYTF. CDR3 bases: TGCGCCAGCACTTCCTCTACTACAGGGATCTATGGCTACACCTTC.

The chain links TRBV7-2 to TRBJ1-2, with TRBD1 matching over 8 bases. Germline V gives CDR1 SGHTA, CDR2 FQGNSA. This CDR3 is built from 15 residues. J gave up 4 bases and V 2 bases, and 6 bases lay outside the gene matches. The DNA for the CDR3 is TGTGCCAGCAGCTTAATCCCGGGACAGGTCTATGGCTACACCTTC. This encodes CASSLIPGQVYGYTF.

CDR3 nucleotides: TGTGCCACCAGCAGAGATGAGACAGGGGGCTACGAGCAGTACTTC. This codes for CATSRDETGGYEQYF. The V call is TRBV15, the J call TRBJ2-7, with 9 positions matching TRBD1. Germline V gene sequence: CDR1 LNHNV, CDR2 YYDKDF (reference sequence). There are 15 residues in the CDR3. The J segment lost 3 bases and the V segment lost 0 bases, leaving 3 bases of the junction unmatched.

The V gene is TRBV19, the J gene TRBJ1-5; TRBD1 might be the D (6 bases). With 8 bases removed from V and 0 bases from J, the gap between germline ends came to 20 bases. This CDR3 region has 17 residues. Germline V gives CDR1 LNHDA, CDR2 SQIVND (reference sequence). The CDR3 DNA reads TGTGCCAGTTCGACCTCAGCGGGGGCCCATAGCAATCAGCCCCAGCATTTT. Translating it yields CASSTSAGAHSNQPQHF.

The CDR3 nucleotides are TGTGCCAGCAGCCAAAGCGCAGGGGTAGGGGCCCAGTACTTC. Its protein product is CASSQSAGVGAQYF. This chain connects TRBV3-1 (or the pseudogene TRBV3-2) to TRBJ2-5, with a weak D call TRBD1 (6 bases). The CDR3 is made up of 14 amino acids. Trimming cost V 2 bases and J 9 bases, with 16 bases left between them. CDR1 and CDR2 (germline): LGHDT, YNNKEL (reference sequence).

This chain links TRBV6-5 with TRBJ1-5; D gene unclear. The V and J ends lost 8 bases and 5 bases respectively, with 13 bases between them. The germline CDR1 and CDR2 sequences are MNHEY and SVGAGI. The CDR3 loop spans 13 amino acids. CDR3 coding DNA: TGTGCCAGCTCTCTGAAAGCTCATCAGCCCCAGCATTTT. It is translated as CASSLKAHQPQHF.

The chain employs TRBV14 and TRBJ2-5; 9 positions match TRBD1. The V segment lost 2 bases and the J segment 8 bases; nucleotides outside the gene matches: 3. This CDR3 is built from 13 residues. Germline V CDR1 and CDR2: SGHDN, FVKESK. The CDR3 DNA reads TGTGCCAGCAGCCAAAACACAGGGGGCACCCAGTACTTC. Protein sequence: CASSQNTGGTQYF.

The gene calls are TRBV4-1 and TRBJ2-4, with 7 bases fitting TRBD1. In germline, CDR1 is MGHRA, CDR2 YSYEKL. CDR3 length equals 17 residues. V shed 2 bases, J shed 1 base, and the junction held 8 bases outside the gene matches. The CDR3 spells CASSQSRGPVAKNIQYF. The CDR3 DNA is TGCGCCAGCAGCCAATCGAGGGGGCCGGTGGCCAAAAACATTCAGTACTTC.

The rearrangement links TRBV7-2 to TRBJ2-7, with 8 bases identical to TRBD1. This CDR3 has 13 amino acids. Germline CDR1 and CDR2: SGHTA and FQGNSA. The trim removed 5 bases at V and 9 bases at J, leaving 9 bases unmatched. The CDR3 sequence is CASSLGQGGVQYF. CDR3 in DNA: TGTGCCAGCAGCCTCGGACAGGGCGGAGTGCAGTACTTC. The entire variable domain, with the rest obtained from reference TRBV7-2 and TRBJ2-7, is as follows: GAGVSQSPSNKVTEKGKDVELRCDPISGHTALYWYRQSLGQGLEFLIYFQGNSAPDKSGLPSDRFSAERTGGSVSTLTIQRTQQEDSAVYLCASSLGQGGVQYFGPGTRLTVT.

CDR3 region: CASRISGGRETQYF. As DNA, the CDR3 is TGTGCAAGTCGCATCTCCGGGGGGAGGGAGACCCAGTACTTC. The chain combines TRBV12-2 with TRBJ2-5; the table gives TRBD2 as D, unverified against the DNA. TRBV12-2 is tagged as a pseudogene. The CDR3 is made up of 14 amino acids.

This clone was picked up a small number of times. The rearrangement joins TRBV28 to TRBJ2-7, with TRBD1 identical over 10 bases. The germline gives CDR1 MDHEN, CDR2 SYDVKM. V dropped 5 bases and J dropped 2; count of bases not matched to a gene: 9. The CDR3 is 16 amino acids. The CDR3 protein is CASSPLTGGRPYEQYF. CDR3 DNA sequence: TGTGCCAGCAGTCCACTGACAGGGGGCCGACCCTACGAGCAGTACTTC.

The chain employs TRBV10-1 and TRBJ2-1, with 8 bases fitting TRBD1. The CDR3 has 17 amino acids. V was pared by 4 bases and J by 10 bases, with 18 bases of the junction left unmatched. CDR1 WNHNN and CDR2 SYGVQD come from the germline V gene (reference sequence). DNA of the CDR3: TGCGCCAGCAGTGCCTCCCAGGGGGCGCGAAGGATAGGAGAGCAGTTCTTC. This translates into CASSASQGARRIGEQFF.

This clone was counted a single time. This chain uses TRBV18 with TRBJ2-7; TRBD2 aligns across 7 bases. Unmatched junction bases numbered 9, after V lost 0 bases and J lost 7 bases. CDR3 length equals 15 residues. Germline values: CDR1 KGHSH, CDR2 LQKENI. The CDR3 sequence is CASSPPGRGGREQYF. CDR3 DNA: TGTGCCAGCTCACCACCGGGGCGGGGAGGGAGAGAGCAGTACTTC.